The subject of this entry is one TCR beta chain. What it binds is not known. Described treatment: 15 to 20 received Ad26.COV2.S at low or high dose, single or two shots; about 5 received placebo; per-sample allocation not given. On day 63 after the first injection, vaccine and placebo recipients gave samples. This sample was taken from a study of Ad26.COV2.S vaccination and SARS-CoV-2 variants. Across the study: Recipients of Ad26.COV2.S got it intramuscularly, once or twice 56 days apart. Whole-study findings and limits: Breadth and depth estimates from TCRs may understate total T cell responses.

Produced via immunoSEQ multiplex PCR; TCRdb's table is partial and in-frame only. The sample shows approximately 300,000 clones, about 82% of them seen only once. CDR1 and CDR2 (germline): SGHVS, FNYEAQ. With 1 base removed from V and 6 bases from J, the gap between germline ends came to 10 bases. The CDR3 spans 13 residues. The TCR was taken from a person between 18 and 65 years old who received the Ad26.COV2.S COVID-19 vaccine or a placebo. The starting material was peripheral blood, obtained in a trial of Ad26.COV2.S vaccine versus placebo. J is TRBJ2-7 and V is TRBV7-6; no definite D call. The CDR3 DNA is TGTGCCAGCAGCTTAGTGTTTGGCGGCGAGCAGTACTTC. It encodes CASSLVFGGEQYF.